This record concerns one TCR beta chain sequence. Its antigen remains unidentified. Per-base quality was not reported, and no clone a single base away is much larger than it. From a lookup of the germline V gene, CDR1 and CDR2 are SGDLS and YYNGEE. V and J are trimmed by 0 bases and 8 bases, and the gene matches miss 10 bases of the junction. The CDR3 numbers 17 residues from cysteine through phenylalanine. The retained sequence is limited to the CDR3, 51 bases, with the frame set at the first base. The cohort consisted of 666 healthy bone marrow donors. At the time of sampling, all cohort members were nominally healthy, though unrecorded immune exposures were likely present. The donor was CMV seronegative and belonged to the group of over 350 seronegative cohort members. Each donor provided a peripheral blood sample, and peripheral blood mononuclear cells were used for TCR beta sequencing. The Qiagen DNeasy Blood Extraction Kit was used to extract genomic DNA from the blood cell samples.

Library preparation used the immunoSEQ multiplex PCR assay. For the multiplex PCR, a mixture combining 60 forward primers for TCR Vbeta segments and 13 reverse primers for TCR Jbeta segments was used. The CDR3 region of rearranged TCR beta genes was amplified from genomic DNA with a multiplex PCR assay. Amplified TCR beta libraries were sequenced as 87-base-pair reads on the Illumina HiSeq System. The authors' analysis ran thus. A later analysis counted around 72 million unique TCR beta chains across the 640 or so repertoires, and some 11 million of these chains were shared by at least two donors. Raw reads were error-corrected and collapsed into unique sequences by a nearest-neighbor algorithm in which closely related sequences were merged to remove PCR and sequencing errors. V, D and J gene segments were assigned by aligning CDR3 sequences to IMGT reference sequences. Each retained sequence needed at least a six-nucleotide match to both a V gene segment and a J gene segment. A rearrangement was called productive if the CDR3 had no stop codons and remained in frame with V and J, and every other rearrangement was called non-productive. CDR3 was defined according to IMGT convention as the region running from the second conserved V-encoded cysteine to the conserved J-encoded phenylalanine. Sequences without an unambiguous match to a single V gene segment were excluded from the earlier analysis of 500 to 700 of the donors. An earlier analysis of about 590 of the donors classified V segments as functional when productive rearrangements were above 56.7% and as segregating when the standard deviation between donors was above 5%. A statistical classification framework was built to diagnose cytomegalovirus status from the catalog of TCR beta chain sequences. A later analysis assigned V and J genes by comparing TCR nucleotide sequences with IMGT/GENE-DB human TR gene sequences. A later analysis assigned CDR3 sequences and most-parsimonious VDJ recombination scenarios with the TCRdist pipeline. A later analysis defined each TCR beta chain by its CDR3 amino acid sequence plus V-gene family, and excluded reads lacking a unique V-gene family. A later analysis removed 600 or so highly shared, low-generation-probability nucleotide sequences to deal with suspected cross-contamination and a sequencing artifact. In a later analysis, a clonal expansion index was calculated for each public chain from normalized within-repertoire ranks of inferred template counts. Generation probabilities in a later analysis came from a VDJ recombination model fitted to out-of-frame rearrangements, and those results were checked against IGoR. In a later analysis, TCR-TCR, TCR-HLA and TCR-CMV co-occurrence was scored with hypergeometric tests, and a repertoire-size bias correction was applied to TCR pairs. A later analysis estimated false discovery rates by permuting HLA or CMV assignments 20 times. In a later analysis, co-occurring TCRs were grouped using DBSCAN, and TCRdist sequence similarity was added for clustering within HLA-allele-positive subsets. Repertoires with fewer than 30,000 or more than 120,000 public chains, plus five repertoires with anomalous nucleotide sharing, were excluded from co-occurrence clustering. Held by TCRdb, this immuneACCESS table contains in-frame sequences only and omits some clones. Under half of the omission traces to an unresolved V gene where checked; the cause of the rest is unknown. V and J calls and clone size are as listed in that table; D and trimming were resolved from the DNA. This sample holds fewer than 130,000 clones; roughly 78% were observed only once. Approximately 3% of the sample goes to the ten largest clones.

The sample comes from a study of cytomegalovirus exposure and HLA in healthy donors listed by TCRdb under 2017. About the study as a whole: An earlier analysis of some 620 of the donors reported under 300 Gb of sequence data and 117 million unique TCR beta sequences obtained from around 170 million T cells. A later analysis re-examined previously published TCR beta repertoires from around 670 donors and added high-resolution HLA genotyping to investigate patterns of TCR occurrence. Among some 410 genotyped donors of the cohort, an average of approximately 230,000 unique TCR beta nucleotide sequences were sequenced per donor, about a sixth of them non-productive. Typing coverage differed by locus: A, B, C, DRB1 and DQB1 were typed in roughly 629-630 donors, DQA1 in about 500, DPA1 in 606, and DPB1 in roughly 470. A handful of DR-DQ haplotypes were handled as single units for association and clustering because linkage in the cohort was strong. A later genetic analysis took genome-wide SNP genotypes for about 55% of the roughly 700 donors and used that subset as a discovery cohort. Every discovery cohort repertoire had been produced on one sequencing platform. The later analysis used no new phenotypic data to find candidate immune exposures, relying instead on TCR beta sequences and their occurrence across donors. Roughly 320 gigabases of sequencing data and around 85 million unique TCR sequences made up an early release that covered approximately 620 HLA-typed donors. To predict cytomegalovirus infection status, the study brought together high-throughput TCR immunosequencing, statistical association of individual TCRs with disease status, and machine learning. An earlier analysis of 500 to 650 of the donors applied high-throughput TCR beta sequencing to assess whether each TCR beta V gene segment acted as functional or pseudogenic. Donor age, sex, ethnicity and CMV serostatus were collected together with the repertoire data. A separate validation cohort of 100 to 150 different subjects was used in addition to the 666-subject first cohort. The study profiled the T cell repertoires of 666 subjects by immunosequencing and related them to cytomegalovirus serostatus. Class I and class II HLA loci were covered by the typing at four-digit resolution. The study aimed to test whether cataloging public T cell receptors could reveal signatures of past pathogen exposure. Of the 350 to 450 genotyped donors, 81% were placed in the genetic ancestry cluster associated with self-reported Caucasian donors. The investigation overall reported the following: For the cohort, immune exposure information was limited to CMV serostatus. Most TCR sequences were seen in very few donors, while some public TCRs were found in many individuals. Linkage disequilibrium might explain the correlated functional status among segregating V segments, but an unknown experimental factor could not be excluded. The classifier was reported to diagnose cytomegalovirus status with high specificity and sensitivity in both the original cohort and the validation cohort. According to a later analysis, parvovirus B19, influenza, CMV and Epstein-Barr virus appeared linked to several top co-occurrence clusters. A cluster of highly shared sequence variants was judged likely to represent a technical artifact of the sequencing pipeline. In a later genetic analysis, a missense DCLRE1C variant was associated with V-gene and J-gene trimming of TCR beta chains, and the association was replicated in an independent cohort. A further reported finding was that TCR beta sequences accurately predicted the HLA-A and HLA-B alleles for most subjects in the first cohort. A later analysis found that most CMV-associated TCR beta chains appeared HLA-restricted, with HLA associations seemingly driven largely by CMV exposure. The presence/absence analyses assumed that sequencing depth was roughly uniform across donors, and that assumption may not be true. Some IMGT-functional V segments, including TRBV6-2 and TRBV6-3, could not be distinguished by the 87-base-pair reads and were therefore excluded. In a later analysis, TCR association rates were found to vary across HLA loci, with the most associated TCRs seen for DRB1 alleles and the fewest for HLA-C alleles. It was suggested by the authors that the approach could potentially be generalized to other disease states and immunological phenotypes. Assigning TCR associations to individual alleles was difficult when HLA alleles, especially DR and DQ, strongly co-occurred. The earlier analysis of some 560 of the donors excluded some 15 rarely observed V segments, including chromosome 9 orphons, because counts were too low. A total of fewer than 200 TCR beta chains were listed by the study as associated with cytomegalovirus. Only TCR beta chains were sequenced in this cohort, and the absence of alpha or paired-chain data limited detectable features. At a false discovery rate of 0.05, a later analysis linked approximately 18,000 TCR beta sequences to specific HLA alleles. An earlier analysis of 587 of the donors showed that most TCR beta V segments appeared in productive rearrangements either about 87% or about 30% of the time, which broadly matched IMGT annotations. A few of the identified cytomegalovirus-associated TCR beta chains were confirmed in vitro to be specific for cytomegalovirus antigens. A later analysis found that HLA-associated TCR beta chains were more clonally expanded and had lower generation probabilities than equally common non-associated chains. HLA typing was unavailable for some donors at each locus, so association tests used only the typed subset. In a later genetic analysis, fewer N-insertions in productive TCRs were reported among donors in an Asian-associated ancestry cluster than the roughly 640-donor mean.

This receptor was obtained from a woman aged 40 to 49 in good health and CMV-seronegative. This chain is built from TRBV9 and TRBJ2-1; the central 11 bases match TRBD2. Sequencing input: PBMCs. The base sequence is TGTGCCAGCAGCGTAGTGGCTAGCGGGGGGCCGAGGGATGAGCAGTTCTTC. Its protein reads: CASSVVASGGPRDEQFF.